This T cell receptor (beta chain) was sequenced during a study of T cell responses to AZD1222 COVID-19 vaccine. The method was immunoSEQ multiplex PCR; TCRdb's version includes in-frame clones alone and lacks a portion of them. This table holds 90,000 to 120,000 clones, around 90% found once. Germline values: CDR1 SNHLY, CDR2 FYNNEI. The CDR3 covers 14 residues. The ends were cut back, 2 bases at V and 2 bases at J, with 9 bases in the middle. The sample was peripheral blood, taken on day 0 of AZD1222 vaccination. The chain is built from TRBV2 and TRBJ1-2, with unresolved D. The TCR was taken from an adult in good health. CDR3 in amino acids: CASSETVGNYGYTF. CDR3 DNA: TGTGCCAGCAGTGAAACTGTGGGAAACTATGGCTACACCTTC.